Listed below are T cell receptor beta chains from one sample, sequenced in a study of PD-1 blockade in classical Hodgkin lymphoma. Libraries were prepared by immunoSEQ multiplex PCR; TCRdb keeps only in-frame clonotypes and omits some of them. Of roughly 21,000 clones listed, more than 80% are singletons. The source material was peripheral blood mononuclear cells (PBMCs), sampled before the fourth cycle of nivolumab. The receptors shown here come from a human donor with classical Hodgkin lymphoma. Each CDR3 is given with its conserved first and last residue. A D gene is named only where the DNA matches it firmly. Only part of the rows carry a size: once, few, many, or a class if the clone is expanded.

J gene: TRBJ2-3; D gene: TRBD2; clone size: NA; V gene: TRBV10-3; CDR3 protein: CAISEATGGPDTQYF; CDR3 DNA: TGTGCCATCAGTGAGGCCACGGGGGGGCCCGATACGCAGTATTTT
J gene: TRBJ2-7; D gene: NA; clone size: NA; V gene: TRBV21-1; CDR3 protein: CASSNRTPLYYEQYF; CDR3 DNA: TGTGCCAGCAGCAATAGGACACCCCTTTACTACGAGCAGTACTTC
J gene: TRBJ1-1; D gene: NA; clone size: NA; V gene: TRBV7-2; CDR3 protein: CTSSLYPNTEAFF; CDR3 DNA: TGTACCAGCAGCTTGTACCCGAACACTGAAGCTTTCTTT
J gene: TRBJ2-2; D gene: TRBD2; clone size: NA; V gene: TRBV5-4; CDR3 protein: CASSFKTSVFGLGELFF; CDR3 DNA: TGTGCCAGCAGCTTCAAAACTAGCGTCTTCGGGCTCGGGGAGCTGTTTTTT
J gene: TRBJ2-7; D gene: NA; clone size: NA; V gene: TRBV7-6; CDR3 protein: CASSYNFGDEQYF; CDR3 DNA: TGTGCCAGCAGCTATAACTTTGGGGACGAGCAGTACTTC
J gene: TRBJ2-7; D gene: TRBD2; clone size: once; V gene: TRBV5-4; CDR3 protein: CASSLPTSGRHEQYF; CDR3 DNA: TGTGCCAGCAGCCTACCGACTAGCGGGAGACACGAGCAGTACTTC
J gene: TRBJ2-7; D gene: TRBD2; clone size: NA; V gene: TRBV27; CDR3 protein: CASSLDPGGDEQYF; CDR3 DNA: TGTGCCAGCAGTCTGGACCCGGGGGGGGACGAGCAGTACTTC
J gene: TRBJ2-7; D gene: TRBD2; clone size: NA; V gene: TRBV5-1; CDR3 protein: CASSLGLAGTYEQYF; CDR3 DNA: TGCGCCAGCAGCTTAGGACTAGCGGGAACCTACGAGCAGTACTTC
J gene: TRBJ2-5; D gene: NA; clone size: NA; V gene: TRBV2; CDR3 protein: CASSDLSLTGTREETQYF; CDR3 DNA: TGTGCCAGCAGTGATCTCTCCTTGACAGGCACAAGGGAAGAGACCCAGTACTTC
J gene: TRBJ1-6; D gene: NA; clone size: NA; V gene: TRBV28; CDR3 protein: CASSLLGYNSPLHF; CDR3 DNA: TGTGCCAGCAGTTTACTCGGGTATAATTCACCCCTCCACTTT
J gene: TRBJ1-5; D gene: TRBD1; clone size: NA; V gene: TRBV28; CDR3 protein: CASSSTGGPNQPQHF; CDR3 DNA: TGTGCCAGCAGTTCGACAGGGGGCCCCAATCAGCCCCAGCATTTT
J gene: TRBJ1-1; D gene: NA; clone size: few; V gene: TRBV28; CDR3 protein: CASSPYHTEAFF; CDR3 DNA: TGTGCCAGCAGTCCCTACCACACTGAAGCTTTCTTT
J gene: TRBJ2-2; D gene: NA; clone size: NA; V gene: TRBV19; CDR3 protein: CASSIRAGYTGELFF; CDR3 DNA: TGTGCCAGTAGTATTAGGGCAGGGTACACCGGGGAGCTGTTTTTT
J gene: TRBJ2-7; D gene: NA; clone size: NA; V gene: TRBV7-9; CDR3 protein: CASSLARDRVISYEQYF; CDR3 DNA: TGTGCCAGCAGCTTAGCGCGGGATAGGGTAATATCCTACGAGCAGTACTTC
J gene: TRBJ1-1; D gene: NA; clone size: NA; V gene: TRBV11-2; CDR3 protein: CASSYRPKNTEAFF; CDR3 DNA: TGTGCCAGCAGCTACAGACCGAAGAACACTGAAGCTTTCTTT
J gene: TRBJ2-4; D gene: NA; clone size: once; V gene: TRBV11-3; CDR3 protein: CASSLPSLAKNIQYF; CDR3 DNA: TGTGCCAGCAGCTTACCCTCTCTAGCCAAAAACATTCAGTACTTC
J gene: TRBJ2-1; D gene: NA; clone size: NA; V gene: TRBV2; CDR3 protein: CASSGGVANEQFF; CDR3 DNA: TGTGCCAGCAGTGGTGGGGTAGCCAATGAGCAGTTCTTC
J gene: TRBJ1-5; D gene: NA; clone size: NA; V gene: TRBV29-1; CDR3 protein: CIPRGQDSNQPQHF; CDR3 DNA: TGCATCCCCCGTGGGCAGGATAGCAATCAGCCCCAGCATTTT
J gene: TRBJ2-1; D gene: TRBD2; clone size: NA; V gene: TRBV10-3; CDR3 protein: CATRTSDYNEQFF; CDR3 DNA: TGTGCCACCAGGACTAGCGACTACAATGAGCAGTTCTTC
J gene: TRBJ2-5; D gene: NA; clone size: NA; V gene: TRBV5-4; CDR3 protein: CASSHRTKQETQYF; CDR3 DNA: TGTGCCAGCAGTCATCGGACGAAGCAAGAGACCCAGTACTTC
J gene: TRBJ2-3; D gene: NA; clone size: NA; V gene: TRBV29-1; CDR3 protein: CSPPRGNTDTQYF; CDR3 DNA: TGCAGTCCCCCCCGGGGGAACACAGATACGCAGTATTTT
J gene: TRBJ1-6; D gene: NA; clone size: NA; V gene: TRBV13; CDR3 protein: CASRITPLNSPLHF; CDR3 DNA: TGTGCCAGCAGAATAACGCCATTAAATTCACCCCTCCACTTT
J gene: TRBJ2-6; D gene: NA; clone size: NA; V gene: TRBV18; CDR3 protein: CASSLYYHSGANVLTF; CDR3 DNA: TGTGCCAGCTCACTATACTACCACTCTGGGGCCAACGTCCTGACTTTC
J gene: TRBJ2-7; D gene: TRBD1; clone size: NA; V gene: TRBV5-6; CDR3 protein: CASSTTGLYEQYF; CDR3 DNA: TGTGCCAGCAGCACGACAGGGTTGTACGAGCAGTACTTC
J gene: TRBJ1-4; D gene: NA; clone size: NA; V gene: TRBV21-1; CDR3 protein: CASSRNRENEKLFF; CDR3 DNA: TGTGCCAGCAGTCGGAACCGGGAGAATGAAAAACTGTTTTTT
J gene: TRBJ2-1; D gene: TRBD2; clone size: NA; V gene: TRBV19; CDR3 protein: CASRRTSEDEQFF; CDR3 DNA: TGTGCCAGTAGGAGGACTAGCGAGGATGAGCAGTTCTTC
J gene: TRBJ1-3; D gene: NA; clone size: NA; V gene: TRBV10-3; CDR3 protein: CAITEDSGNTIYF; CDR3 DNA: TGTGCCATCACTGAGGACTCTGGAAACACCATATATTTT
J gene: TRBJ1-1; D gene: NA; clone size: NA; V gene: TRBV6-5; CDR3 protein: CASSYNSYTEAFF; CDR3 DNA: TGTGCCAGCAGTTACAATAGTTACACTGAAGCTTTCTTT
J gene: TRBJ2-7; D gene: NA; clone size: medium-sized; V gene: TRBV5-5; CDR3 protein: CASSSGRGTYEQYF; CDR3 DNA: TGTGCCAGCAGCTCGGGTCGGGGAACCTACGAGCAGTACTTC
J gene: TRBJ2-6; D gene: NA; clone size: NA; V gene: TRBV30; CDR3 protein: CAWSPRFSGANVLTF; CDR3 DNA: TGTGCCTGGAGTCCCCGCTTCTCTGGGGCCAACGTCCTGACTTTC
J gene: TRBJ2-7; D gene: TRBD2; clone size: NA; V gene: TRBV28; CDR3 protein: CASRGLAGEYEQYF; CDR3 DNA: TGTGCCAGCAGGGGACTAGCGGGGGAGTACGAGCAGTACTTC
J gene: TRBJ2-1; D gene: TRBD2; clone size: once; V gene: TRBV27; CDR3 protein: CASSPSGNGEQFF; CDR3 DNA: TGTGCCAGCAGTCCTAGCGGGAACGGTGAGCAGTTCTTC
J gene: TRBJ2-1; D gene: NA; clone size: medium-sized; V gene: TRBV4-1; CDR3 protein: CASSQVGGYEQFF; CDR3 DNA: TGCGCCAGCAGCCAAGTAGGAGGTTATGAGCAGTTCTTC
J gene: TRBJ2-1; D gene: NA; clone size: once; V gene: TRBV11-2; CDR3 protein: CASSPRSNEQFF; CDR3 DNA: TGTGCCAGCAGCCCTCGATCAAATGAGCAGTTCTTC
J gene: TRBJ1-2; D gene: TRBD1; clone size: NA; V gene: TRBV5-1; CDR3 protein: CASSYWDRAIGYTF; CDR3 DNA: TGCGCCAGCAGCTACTGGGACAGGGCAATTGGCTACACCTTC
J gene: TRBJ2-2; D gene: TRBD1; clone size: NA; V gene: TRBV7-9; CDR3 protein: CASIDRGNTGELFF; CDR3 DNA: TGTGCCAGCATCGACAGGGGAAACACCGGGGAGCTGTTTTTT
J gene: TRBJ2-3; D gene: TRBD1; clone size: NA; V gene: TRBV7-9; CDR3 protein: CASSGGQGGSTDTQYF; CDR3 DNA: TGTGCCAGCAGCGGAGGACAGGGGGGGAGCACAGATACGCAGTATTTT
J gene: TRBJ1-2; D gene: NA; clone size: NA; V gene: TRBV15; CDR3 protein: CATSRVGGDGYTF; CDR3 DNA: TGTGCCACCAGCAGAGTGGGGGGCGATGGCTACACCTTC
J gene: TRBJ2-2; D gene: NA; clone size: NA; V gene: TRBV6-5; CDR3 protein: CASSYDTGELFF; CDR3 DNA: TGTGCCAGCAGTTACGACACCGGGGAGCTGTTTTTT